These T cell receptor beta chains were read from a single sample in a study of cytomegalovirus exposure and HLA in healthy donors. Data came from immunoSEQ multiplex PCR; TCRdb stores just in-frame clones and leaves some out. The sample has hundreds of thousands of clones, over 85% seen once; the top ten hold roughly 2.1%. Sequencing was performed on PBMCs. These receptor sequences come from a woman aged 18 to 35 in good health and CMV-seronegative. CDR3s include the opening cysteine and the closing phenylalanine or tryptophan. A D gene is named only where the DNA matches it firmly. Size values are once, few and many counts, or a class for expanded clones, and some rows have none.

d_gene,v_gene,j_gene,abundance,CDR3aa,CDR3nt
.,TRBV10-1,TRBJ1-1,.,CASSESGGVAGKAFF,TGCGCCAGCAGTGAGTCGGGCGGGGTGGCGGGGAAAGCTTTCTTT
TRBD1,TRBV29-1,TRBJ1-2,.,CSGKEQGASNYGYTF,TGCAGCGGGAAAGAACAGGGGGCGTCTAACTATGGCTACACCTTC
.,TRBV29-1,TRBJ1-2,.,CSAGDRNYGYTF,TGCAGCGCCGGCGACAGGAACTATGGCTACACCTTC
.,TRBV5-1,TRBJ1-1,.,CASSLDEGMANTEAFF,TGCGCCAGCAGCTTGGATGAGGGAATGGCGAACACTGAAGCTTTCTTT
.,TRBV11-2,TRBJ1-1,few,CASSAAGGGVIEAFF,TGTGCCAGCAGCGCCGCGGGTGGCGGTGTGATTGAAGCTTTCTTT
.,TRBV5-4,TRBJ2-2,.,CASSVGSGSGTGELFF,TGTGCCAGCAGCGTGGGGTCCGGGTCCGGCACCGGGGAGCTGTTTTTT
.,TRBV11-2,TRBJ2-7,.,CASSLARGDTPYEQYF,TGTGCCAGCAGCTTGGCCAGGGGGGACACCCCCTACGAGCAGTACTTC
TRBD2,TRBV30,TRBJ2-1,.,CAWSFIRTSGGHAPHEQFF,TGTGCCTGGAGTTTCATCCGGACTAGCGGGGGCCACGCACCCCATGAGCAGTTCTTC
TRBD1,TRBV19,TRBJ1-5,.,CASSRQGVGNQPQHF,TGTGCCAGTAGTAGACAGGGAGTTGGCAATCAGCCCCAGCATTTT
TRBD2,TRBV2,TRBJ2-1,.,CASRFSGGVSLSYNEQFF,TGTGCCAGCAGATTTAGCGGGGGGGTCTCCCTTTCCTACAATGAGCAGTTCTTC
TRBD2,TRBV7-6,TRBJ2-1,.,CASSPREATNNEQFF,TGTGCCAGCAGCCCGCGGGAGGCGACAAACAATGAGCAGTTCTTC
TRBD2,TRBV18,TRBJ2-2,once,CASSLSGGDTGELFF,TGTGCCAGCTCACTCAGCGGGGGTGACACCGGGGAGCTGTTTTTT
.,TRBV5-1,TRBJ1-6,.,CASSLNPVFFEGNSPLHF,TGCGCCAGCAGCCTCAACCCGGTGTTCTTTGAGGGAAATTCCCCCCTCCACTTT
TRBD1,TRBV6-5,TRBJ1-1,.,CASTLGQGGTEAFF,TGTGCCAGCACCCTTGGACAGGGGGGAACTGAAGCTTTCTTT
.,TRBV7-8,TRBJ2-5,.,CASSRYQETQYF,TGTGCCAGCAGCCGGTACCAAGAGACCCAGTACTTC
.,TRBV15,TRBJ1-6,.,CATSREVRQGSSASPLHF,TGTGCCACCAGCAGAGAGGTACGGCAGGGTTCGTCGGCGTCACCCCTCCACTTT
.,TRBV7-9,TRBJ1-5,.,CSSSLGPQPQHF,TGTTCCAGCAGCTTAGGGCCTCAGCCCCAGCATTTT
.,TRBV5-3,TRBJ2-7,.,CARSADFFLMNDEQYF,TGTGCCAGAAGCGCGGACTTTTTCTTAATGAACGACGAGCAGTACTTC